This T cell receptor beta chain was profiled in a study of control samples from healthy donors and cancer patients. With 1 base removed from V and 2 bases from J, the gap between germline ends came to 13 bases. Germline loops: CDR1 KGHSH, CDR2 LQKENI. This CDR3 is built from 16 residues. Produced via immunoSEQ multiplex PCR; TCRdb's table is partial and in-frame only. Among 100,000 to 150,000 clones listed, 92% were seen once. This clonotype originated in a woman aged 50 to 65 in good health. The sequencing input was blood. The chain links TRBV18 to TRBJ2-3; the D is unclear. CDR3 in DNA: TGTGCCAGCTCACCACTGAACCAAGGGCTCACAGATACGCAGTATTTT. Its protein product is CASSPLNQGLTDTQYF. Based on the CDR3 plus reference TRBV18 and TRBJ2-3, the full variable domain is NAGVMQNPRHLVRRRGQEARLRCSPMKGHSHVYWYRQLPEEGLKFMVYLQKENIIDESGMPKERFSAEFPKEGPSILRIQQVVRGDSAAYFCASSPLNQGLTDTQYFGPGTRLTVL.